This is a list of T cell receptor beta chains from one sample in a study of cytomegalovirus exposure and HLA in healthy donors. Produced via immunoSEQ multiplex PCR; TCRdb's table is partial and in-frame only. The repertoire includes 150,000 to 200,000 clones, more than 70% of them detected once, and around 6.9% sits in the top ten. Sequences were obtained from PBMCs. The receptors stem from a male donor in good health and CMV-seropositive. The CDR3 runs from the conserved cysteine through the conserved F or W. Fields, in order: V gene, clone size, J gene, D gene, CDR3 protein, CDR3 DNA. D genes are given only for firm matches. Clone size appears in some rows only: once, few, many, or a class for an expanded clone.

>TRBV19|once|TRBJ2-3|NA
CATSITDTQYF
TGTGCCACCTCTATCACAGATACGCAGTATTTT
>TRBV30|NA|TRBJ1-1|NA
CAWSVWGGLHTEAFF
TGTGCCTGGAGTGTATGGGGGGGCTTGCACACTGAAGCTTTCTTT
>TRBV7-3|NA|TRBJ2-2|NA
CANAGKNTGELFF
TGTGCCAACGCCGGGAAGAACACCGGGGAGCTGTTTTTT
>TRBV7-6|NA|TRBJ2-5|NA
CASSPRGETQYF
TGTGCCAGCAGCCCGAGGGGGGAGACCCAGTACTTC
>TRBV11-3|NA|TRBJ1-2|TRBD1
CASTLPWTGKDYGYTF
TGTGCCAGCACCCTACCTTGGACAGGGAAAGACTATGGCTACACCTTC
>TRBV7-9|NA|TRBJ2-7|TRBD1
CSSSWQGVDEQYF
TGTTCCAGCAGCTGGCAGGGGGTGGACGAGCAGTACTTC
>TRBV4-3|NA|TRBJ2-5|NA
CASSQVYPQETQYF
TGCGCCAGCAGCCAAGTCTACCCGCAAGAGACCCAGTACTTC
>TRBV18|NA|TRBJ2-6|TRBD2
CASSPRSGRFSGANVLTF
TGTGCCAGCTCACCAAGGAGCGGGAGGTTCTCTGGGGCCAACGTCCTGACTTTC
>TRBV5-1|once|TRBJ2-6|NA
CASSLRRFDSGANVLTF
TGCGCCAGCAGCTTGAGGAGGTTTGACTCTGGGGCCAACGTCCTGACTTTC
>TRBV5-1|NA|TRBJ2-5|NA
CASSFNSGQETQYF
TGCGCCAGCAGCTTTAATAGCGGCCAAGAGACCCAGTACTTC
>TRBV7-2|NA|TRBJ2-7|TRBD1
CASSSTGGRYEQYF
TGTGCCAGCAGCTCCACAGGGGGCAGGTACGAGCAGTACTTC
>TRBV19|NA|TRBJ1-3|TRBD1
CASSTPTGGVGNTIYF
TGTGCCAGTAGTACACCTACAGGGGGGGTTGGAAACACCATATATTTT
>TRBV4-1|NA|TRBJ2-3|TRBD2
CASSQVVSRREGTDTQYF
TGCGCCAGCAGCCAAGTAGTGAGTCGACGGGAGGGTACAGATACGCAGTATTTT
>TRBV7-2|NA|TRBJ2-7|TRBD2
CASSLLAGGSYEQYF
TGTGCCAGCAGTCTGCTAGCGGGAGGCTCCTACGAGCAGTACTTC